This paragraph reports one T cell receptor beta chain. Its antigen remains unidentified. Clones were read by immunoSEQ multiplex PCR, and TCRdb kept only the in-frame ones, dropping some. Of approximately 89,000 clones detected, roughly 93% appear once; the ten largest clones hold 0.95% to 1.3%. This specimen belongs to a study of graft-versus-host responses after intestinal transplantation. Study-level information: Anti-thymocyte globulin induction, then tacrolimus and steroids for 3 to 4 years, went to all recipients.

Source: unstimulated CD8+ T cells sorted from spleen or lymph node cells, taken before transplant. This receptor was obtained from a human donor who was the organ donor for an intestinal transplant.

DNA of the CDR3: TGCAGCCATCTGGGCCAAGCGGACACTGAAGCTTTCTTT. Translation gives CSHLGQADTEAFF. This chain joins TRBV29-1 and TRBJ1-1; D remains unclear. The CDR3 covers 13 residues. V was shortened by 8 bases and J by 3 bases, with 16 bases between the two germline ends. CDR1 and CDR2 from the germline V gene are SQVTM and ANQGSEA.